This T cell receptor beta chain emerged from a study of blood T cells in healthy people across ages. Study results and limitations: The lack of PBMC sorting stopped any conclusive naive versus antigen-experienced comparison.

In the case of this clonotype: Its target is not known.

The donors, aged roughly 6 to 100, were healthy Caucasians from Russia. The V and J ends lost 1 base and 2 bases respectively, with 7 bases between them. Germline CDR1 and CDR2: SGHRS and YFSETQ. This CDR3 has 15 amino acids. Primers used in a second PCR of about 6 to 11 cycles were a sample-barcoded 5' primer and a J-beta primer mix. A template-switch adaptor containing 12 random nucleotides labeled each cDNA molecule. TCRdb re-called the 5' RACE reads with MiXCR, one entry per CDR3 protein. The sample shows roughly 1.7 million distinct CDR3 sequences, around 35% of them seen only once. The V call is TRBV5-1, the J call TRBJ2-6; no clear D gene. The receptor comes from a woman aged 25 to 39 in good health. Sequenced: blood. As DNA, the CDR3 is TGCGCCAGCAGCTTGATGAGGCCTGGGGCCAACGTCCTGACTTTC. Protein product: CASSLMRPGANVLTF. The variable domain in full, with the rest retrieved from reference TRBV5-1 and TRBJ2-6, is KAGVTQTPRYLIKTRGQQVTLSCSPISGHRSVSWYQQTPGQGLQFLFEYFSETQRNKGNFPGRFSGRQFSNSRSEMNVSTLELGDSALYLCASSLMRPGANVLTFGAGSRLTVL.